The 28 T cell receptor beta chains reported below all come from one sample, sequenced in a study of OX40 agonist ivuxolimab in advanced cancers. Clones were sequenced by immunoSEQ multiplex PCR, and TCRdb holds only the in-frame ones, with some missing. The data contain some 150,000 clones, approximately 94% of them singletons. The specimen was CD4+ or CD8+ T cells sorted from blood, collected in a trial of the OX40 agonist ivuxolimab. The receptor set was obtained from an adult with an advanced solid tumor such as melanoma, head and neck, liver or kidney cancer.

The rearrangement links TRBV7-9 to TRBJ1-2, with no clear D. Per germline, CDR1 SEHNR and CDR2 FQNEAQ (reference sequence). The CDR3 is made up of 11 amino acids. Trimming cost V 1 base and J 8 bases, with 5 bases left between them. CDR3 in DNA: TGTGCCAGCAGCTTAGGACGGGGCTACACCTTC. Translation gives CASSLGRGYTF.

The gene calls are TRBV11-2 and TRBJ2-1; 16 nucleotides agree with TRBD2. V dropped 5 bases and J dropped 14; count of bases not matched to a gene: 3. The CDR3 runs 13 residues. Per the germline V gene, CDR1 is SGHAT and CDR2 is FQNNGV. The DNA of the CDR3 is TGTGCCAGCAGCCTAGGGACTAGCGGGAGGGAGTTCTTC. Translation gives CASSLGTSGREFF.

The chain couples TRBV7-2 to TRBJ2-3, with TRBD2 matching 11 bases. The CDR3 spans 19 residues. The germline CDR1 and CDR2 sequences are SGHTA and FQGNSA. Trimming removed 1 base from V and 0 bases from J; junction bases left unmatched: 9. Here the CDR3 DNA reads TGTGCCAGCAGCTTAGATCCTCTAGGGACTAGCGGTAGCACAGATACGCAGTATTTT. Protein sequence: CASSLDPLGTSGSTDTQYF.

V is TRBV28 and J is TRBJ1-4; D uncertain. CDR1 MDHEN and CDR2 SYDVKM come from the germline V gene. Trimming shortened V by 2 bases and J by 8 bases, and 9 bases separated the two germline ends. This CDR3 spans 13 amino acids. DNA of the CDR3: TGTGCCAGCAGTTTAGGGCAGAACGAAAAACTGTTTTTT. Encoded protein: CASSLGQNEKLFF.

This clone showed up just a few times. The V and J genes are TRBV5-1 and TRBJ2-7; TRBD2 matches 9 bases. Per the germline V gene, CDR1 is SGHRS and CDR2 is YFSETQ. The CDR3 is 13 residues long. J lost 4 bases, V lost 4 bases, and 3 bases had no gene match. This CDR3 is CASSLSGRYEQYF. The CDR3 bases are TGCGCCAGCAGCCTTAGCGGGAGATACGAGCAGTACTTC.

This clone was counted once. This chain links TRBV4-3 with TRBJ1-2; D unresolved. Germline CDR1 is LGHNA and CDR2 is YSLEER. This CDR3 has 16 amino acids. V was trimmed by 0 bases and J by 2 bases, leaving 13 bases between them. The CDR3 DNA reads as TGCGCCAGCAGCCAAGAGGTCCGCGGCGAAAACTATGGCTACACCTTC. This encodes CASSQEVRGENYGYTF.

This chain links TRBV7-8 with TRBJ2-2, with D unresolved. Germline V lookup: CDR1 SGHVS, CDR2 FQNEAQ. The CDR3 covers 16 residues. The ends were cut back, 1 base at V and 5 bases at J, with 14 bases in the middle. The CDR3 is CASSLVLTIQTGELFF. CDR3 coding DNA: TGTGCCAGCAGCTTAGTTTTGACAATACAAACCGGGGAGCTGTTTTTT.

The rearrangement uses TRBV21-1 and TRBJ2-6; TRBD1 is the table's D call and was not checked against the DNA. TRBV21-1 is listed as a pseudogene. The CDR3 totals 17 residues. The CDR3 sequence is CASSKADSCSGANVLTF. CDR3 in DNA: TGTGCCAGCAGCAAAGCGGACAGCTGCTCTGGGGCCAACGTCCTGACTTTC.

V is TRBV5-6 and J is TRBJ1-4; TRBD1 agrees at 8 bases. V was pared by 4 bases and J by 6 bases, with 8 bases of the junction left unmatched. Germline values: CDR1 SGHDT, CDR2 YYEEEE. CDR3 size: 15 residues. CDR3 nucleotide sequence: TGTGCCAGCAGCCCGCGGACAGGGTTTGATGAAAAACTGTTTTTT. It yields the protein CASSPRTGFDEKLFF. Full variable domain (rest looked up from reference TRBV5-6 and TRBJ1-4): DAGVTQSPTHLIKTRGQQVTLRCSPKSGHDTVSWYQQALGQGPQFIFQYYEEEERQRGNFPDRFSGHQFPNYSSELNVNALLLGDSALYLCASSPRTGFDEKLFFGSGTQLSVL.

V and J are TRBV7-7 and TRBJ2-1, with 11 positions matching TRBD2. The CDR3 totals 15 residues. Germline lookup yields CDR1 SSHAT and CDR2 FNYEAQ (reference sequence). Trimming took 8 bases from V and 6 from J; bases not matched to a gene: 9. The CDR3 loop reads CASQAGLAGGNEQFF. Here the CDR3 DNA reads TGTGCCAGCCAAGCAGGCCTAGCGGGGGGCAATGAGCAGTTCTTC.

This chain joins TRBV6-5 and TRBJ1-2, with 7 bases matching TRBD1. The V segment lost 6 bases and the J segment 6 bases; nucleotides outside the gene matches: 10. Germline loops: CDR1 MNHEY, CDR2 SVGAGI. The CDR3 has 14 amino acids. The CDR3 is CASSRTGVGNGYTF. The CDR3 nucleotides are TGTGCCAGCAGCCGAACAGGGGTGGGTAATGGCTACACCTTC.

This chain joins TRBV6-5 and TRBJ1-1; 9 nucleotides agree with TRBD1. CDR3 length: 15 amino acids. Germline loops: CDR1 MNHEY, CDR2 SVGAGI. The trim removed 5 bases at V and 1 base at J, leaving 5 bases unmatched. As DNA, the CDR3 is TGTGCCAGCAGTGCGACAGGGGGGGGGAACACTGAAGCTTTCTTT. Its translation is CASSATGGGNTEAFF.

The CDR3 DNA reads TGTGCCAGCAGTTACTCGGGTGCGACAGGGAGCTACTTC. This sequence encodes CASSYSGATGSYF. This chain joins TRBV6-6 and TRBJ2-7, with 7 bases fitting TRBD1. The J segment lost 13 bases and the V segment lost 0 bases, leaving 9 bases of the junction unmatched. Germline values: CDR1 MNHNY, CDR2 SVGAGI (reference sequence). The CDR3 contains 13 residues.

The rearrangement joins TRBV6-5 to TRBJ2-7; a weak D match, TRBD1 (5 bases). Between the trimmed V and J ends, which lost 4 bases and 4 bases, there was a span of 14 bases. This CDR3 contains 14 residues. Per germline, CDR1 MNHEY and CDR2 SVGAGI. The CDR3 bases are TGTGCCAGCAGTTTCACGCCCCAGGGATACGAGCAGTACTTC. As protein: CASSFTPQGYEQYF.

The table lists this clone with a count of one. The genes are TRBV7-2 and TRBJ2-1; the match to TRBD2 covers 13 bases. CDR3 length equals 17 residues. J lost 9 bases, V lost 2 bases, and 10 bases had no gene match. Germline loops: CDR1 SGHTA, CDR2 FQGNSA. CDR3 loop: CASSLMFGTSGIVEQFF. The DNA for the CDR3 is TGTGCCAGCAGCTTAATGTTCGGGACTAGCGGGATAGTTGAGCAGTTCTTC.

This chain joins TRBV7-9 and TRBJ2-1; the D gene is possibly TRBD2 (6 bases). Germline V lookup: CDR1 SEHNR, CDR2 FQNEAQ (reference sequence). The V and J ends lost 3 bases and 4 bases respectively, with 10 bases between them. The CDR3 is made up of 14 amino acids. In DNA form, the CDR3 reads TGTGCCAGCAGCTTCTGGCGGGATTACAATGAGCAGTTCTTC. Residues: CASSFWRDYNEQFF.

The gene calls are TRBV5-6 and TRBJ1-1, with 7 positions matching TRBD1. Trimming removed 4 bases from V and 6 bases from J; junction bases left unmatched: 9. Germline CDR1 SGHDT, CDR2 YYEEEE. This CDR3 has 14 amino acids. CDR3 in DNA: TGTGCCAGCAGCCGCGGGACAGAAGTCTCTGAAGCTTTCTTT. The encoded protein is CASSRGTEVSEAFF.

The chain links TRBV5-1 to TRBJ1-3; D not certain. This CDR3 is built from 15 residues. V lost 4 bases to trimming and J lost 6 bases, with 17 bases between them. From germline, CDR1 is SGHRS and CDR2 YFSETQ. The CDR3 loop is CASSPEPGTTNTIYF. The CDR3, as DNA: TGCGCCAGCAGCCCAGAACCGGGAACTACAAACACCATATATTTT.

The gene calls are TRBV19 and TRBJ1-1, with TRBD1 as a possible D gene (5 bases). Trimming cost V 3 bases and J 11 bases, with 16 bases left between them. CDR1 and CDR2 (germline): LNHDA, SQIVND (reference sequence). This CDR3 is built from 13 residues. CDR3 sequence reads: CASSMAGGVAAFF. As DNA, the CDR3 is TGTGCCAGTAGTATGGCTGGGGGGGTTGCGGCTTTCTTT.

The chain employs TRBV4-2 and TRBJ2-7; 10 bases are shared with TRBD1. V shed 1 base and J 5 bases; nucleotides not matched to a gene: 5. The V gene's germline CDR1 is LGHNA and CDR2 YNFKEQ. This CDR3 contains 15 residues. The CDR3 DNA is TGTGCCAGCAGCCAAGTGGGACAGGGGATGGACGAGCAGTACTTC. Its translation: CASSQVGQGMDEQYF.

The chain uses TRBV10-2 and TRBJ2-5; D remains ambiguous. V lost 6 bases to trimming and J lost 5 bases, with 13 bases between them. Looked up from germline, CDR1 is WSHSY and CDR2 is SAAADI. This CDR3 has 13 amino acids. Here the CDR3 DNA reads TGCGCCAGCAGACGACCAGAGGACGAGACCCAGTACTTC. Translation: CASRRPEDETQYF.

The chain recombines TRBV9 with TRBJ2-1, with 12 bases fitting TRBD2. The CDR3 is made up of 17 amino acids. V trimming: 0 bases; J trimming: 4 bases; junction bases outside the gene matches: 5. CDR1 is SGDLS, CDR2 YYNGEE, per germline. In DNA, the CDR3 is TGTGCCAGCAGCGTAGGGTCTAGCGGGAGGGTGTACAATGAGCAGTTCTTC. Amino acids: CASSVGSSGRVYNEQFF.

The genes are TRBV9 and TRBJ2-3; D gene ambiguous. Trimming stripped 0 bases from V and 6 bases from J, with 17 bases between. The CDR3 runs to 16 residues. The germline V gene has CDR1 SGDLS and CDR2 YYNGEE. For the CDR3, the DNA is TGTGCCAGCAGCGTAGCTTTGGCTCTCCCTGCGGATACGCAGTATTTT. Translated, it gives CASSVALALPADTQYF.

V gene TRBV7-9 combines with J gene TRBJ2-2, with D tentatively TRBD2 (6 bases). The CDR3 is 16 amino acids. V lost 5 bases to trimming and J lost 1 base, with 14 bases between them. Germline lookup yields CDR1 SEHNR and CDR2 FQNEAQ (reference sequence). The CDR3 is CASSGYGTLNTGELFF. The CDR3 DNA sequence: TGTGCCAGCAGCGGCTACGGGACTCTGAACACCGGGGAGCTGTTTTTT.

CDR3 sequence (DNA): TGCGCCAGCAGCTTGGCGGGACAGGGGGCCAACGAGCAGTACTTC. Translation gives CASSLAGQGANEQYF. J is TRBJ2-7 and V is TRBV5-1, with 12 positions matching TRBD1. CDR1 is SGHRS and CDR2 is YFSETQ in the germline V gene. CDR3 length equals 15 residues. V shed 0 bases, J shed 5 bases, and the junction held 3 bases outside the gene matches.

The rearrangement uses TRBV6-1 and TRBJ2-7; 10 bases are a match to TRBD2. Germline V lookup: CDR1 MNHNS, CDR2 SASEGT. The CDR3 length is 13 residues. V shed 6 bases and J 6 bases; nucleotides not matched to a gene: 5. The chain's CDR3 is CASSVRTSGEQYF. The CDR3, as DNA: TGTGCCAGCAGCGTTAGGACTAGCGGCGAGCAGTACTTC.

The genes are TRBV6-6 and TRBJ1-5; D is unresolved. The ends were cut back, 3 bases at V and 4 bases at J, with 13 bases in the middle. The CDR3 loop spans 15 amino acids. CDR1 is MNHNY and CDR2 is SVGAGI in the germline V gene (reference sequence). This chain's CDR3 is CASSYSGRGNQPQHF. In DNA form, the CDR3 reads TGTGCCAGCAGTTATAGTGGCAGAGGGAATCAGCCCCAGCATTTT.

This chain links TRBV5-6 with TRBJ1-5, with 7 bases fitting TRBD1. The V gene's germline CDR1 is SGHDT and CDR2 YYEEEE. CDR3 length: 16 amino acids. V was clipped by 2 bases and J by 3 bases; unmatched bases: 8. CDR3 sequence: CASSFPLQGLNQPQHF. CDR3 nucleotide sequence: TGTGCCAGCAGCTTTCCCCTACAGGGGCTCAATCAGCCCCAGCATTTT. Using reference TRBV5-6 and TRBJ1-5 for the parts outside the CDR3, the full variable domain is DAGVTQSPTHLIKTRGQQVTLRCSPKSGHDTVSWYQQALGQGPQFIFQYYEEEERQRGNFPDRFSGHQFPNYSSELNVNALLLGDSALYLCASSFPLQGLNQPQHFGDGTRLSIL.